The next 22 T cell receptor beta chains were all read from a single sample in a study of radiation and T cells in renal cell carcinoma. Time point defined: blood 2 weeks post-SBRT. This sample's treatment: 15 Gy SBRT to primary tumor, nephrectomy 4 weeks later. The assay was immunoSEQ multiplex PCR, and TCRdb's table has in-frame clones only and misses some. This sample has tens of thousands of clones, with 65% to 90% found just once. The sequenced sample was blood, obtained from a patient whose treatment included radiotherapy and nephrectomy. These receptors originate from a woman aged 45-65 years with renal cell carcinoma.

The DNA of the CDR3 is TGCGCCAGCAAAGCGGGGGGCATGACTAATGAAAAACTGTTTTTT. Its protein product is CASKAGGMTNEKLFF. The V call is TRBV10-2, the J call TRBJ1-4; possibly TRBD1 for D (6 bases). The V gene lost 7 bases and the J gene lost 2 bases, with 14 bases spanning the gap. This CDR3 region has 15 residues. Germline CDR1 and CDR2: WSHSY and SAAADI.

The CDR3 spells CASNTLPGGYGYTF. CDR3 coding DNA: TGTGCCAGCAACACTCTCCCAGGGGGCTATGGCTACACCTTC. The chain employs TRBV6-5 and TRBJ1-2, with 7 bases aligning to TRBD1. Germline CDR1 reads MNHEY; CDR2 reads SVGAGI. This CDR3 has 14 residues. Trimming cost V 7 bases and J 4 bases; bases outside gene matches: 9.

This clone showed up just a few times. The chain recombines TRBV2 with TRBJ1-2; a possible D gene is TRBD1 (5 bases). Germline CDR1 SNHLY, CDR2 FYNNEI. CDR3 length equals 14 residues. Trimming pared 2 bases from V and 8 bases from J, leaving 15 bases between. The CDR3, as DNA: TGTGCCAGCAGTGAACTATTGGAGGGGAGGGGCTACACCTTC. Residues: CASSELLEGRGYTF.

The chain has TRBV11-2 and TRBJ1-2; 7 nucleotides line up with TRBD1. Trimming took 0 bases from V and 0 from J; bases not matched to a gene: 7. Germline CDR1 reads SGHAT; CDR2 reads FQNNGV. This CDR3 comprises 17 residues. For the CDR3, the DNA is TGTGCCAGCAGCTTAGATTCGGGACAGAGAGCTAACTATGGCTACACCTTC. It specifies CASSLDSGQRANYGYTF. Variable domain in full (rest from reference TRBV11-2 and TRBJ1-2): EAGVAQSPRYKIIEKRQSVAFWCNPISGHATLYWYQQILGQGPKLLIQFQNNGVVDDSQLPKDRFSAERLKGVDSTLKIQPAKLEDSAVYLCASSLDSGQRANYGYTFGSGTRLTVV.

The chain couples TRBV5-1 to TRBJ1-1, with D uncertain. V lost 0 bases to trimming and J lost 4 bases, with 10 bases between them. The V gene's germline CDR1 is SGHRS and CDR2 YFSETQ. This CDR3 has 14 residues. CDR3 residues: CASSLAGSGTEAFF. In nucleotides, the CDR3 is TGCGCCAGCAGCTTGGCTGGCAGCGGCACTGAAGCTTTCTTT. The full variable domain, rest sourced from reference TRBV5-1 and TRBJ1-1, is KAGVTQTPRYLIKTRGQQVTLSCSPISGHRSVSWYQQTPGQGLQFLFEYFSETQRNKGNFPGRFSGRQFSNSRSEMNVSTLELGDSALYLCASSLAGSGTEAFFGQGTRLTVV.

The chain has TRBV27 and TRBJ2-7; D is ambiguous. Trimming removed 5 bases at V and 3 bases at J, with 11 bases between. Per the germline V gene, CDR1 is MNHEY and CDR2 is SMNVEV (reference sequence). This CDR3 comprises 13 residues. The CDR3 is CASSTSRVYEQYF. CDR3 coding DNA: TGTGCCAGCAGTACCTCCCGAGTCTACGAGCAGTACTTC.

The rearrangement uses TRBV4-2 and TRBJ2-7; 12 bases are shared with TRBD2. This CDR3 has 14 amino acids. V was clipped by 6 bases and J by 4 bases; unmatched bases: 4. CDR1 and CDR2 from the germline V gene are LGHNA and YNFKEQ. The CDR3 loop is CASRPTSGRYEQYF. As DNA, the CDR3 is TGTGCCAGCAGGCCAACTAGCGGGAGGTACGAGCAGTACTTC.

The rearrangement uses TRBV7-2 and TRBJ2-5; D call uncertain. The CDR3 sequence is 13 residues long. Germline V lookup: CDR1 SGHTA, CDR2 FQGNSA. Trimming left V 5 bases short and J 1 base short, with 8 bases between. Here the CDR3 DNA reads TGTGCCAGCAGCGACGATACCCAAGAGACCCAGTACTTC. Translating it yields CASSDDTQETQYF.

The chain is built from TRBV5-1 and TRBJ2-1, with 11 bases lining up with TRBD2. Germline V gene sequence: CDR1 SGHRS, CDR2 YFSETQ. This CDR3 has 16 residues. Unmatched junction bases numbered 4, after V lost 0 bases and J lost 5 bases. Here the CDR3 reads CASSLVASGGNNEQFF. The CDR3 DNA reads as TGCGCCAGCAGCTTGGTGGCTAGCGGGGGGAACAATGAGCAGTTCTTC.

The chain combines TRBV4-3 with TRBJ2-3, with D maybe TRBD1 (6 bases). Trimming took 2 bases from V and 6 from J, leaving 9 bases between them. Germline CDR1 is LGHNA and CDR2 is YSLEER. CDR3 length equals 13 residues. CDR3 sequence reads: CASSQTGSDTQYF. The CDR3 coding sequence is TGCGCCAGCAGCCAAACAGGGTCCGATACGCAGTATTTT.

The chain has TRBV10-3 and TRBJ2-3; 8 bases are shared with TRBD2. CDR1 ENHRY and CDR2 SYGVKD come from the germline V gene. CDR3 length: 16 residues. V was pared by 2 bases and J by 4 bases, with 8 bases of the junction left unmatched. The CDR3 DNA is TGTGCCATCAGTGAGGCCGCACCGGGACTAGCAGATACGCAGTATTTT. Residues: CAISEAAPGLADTQYF.

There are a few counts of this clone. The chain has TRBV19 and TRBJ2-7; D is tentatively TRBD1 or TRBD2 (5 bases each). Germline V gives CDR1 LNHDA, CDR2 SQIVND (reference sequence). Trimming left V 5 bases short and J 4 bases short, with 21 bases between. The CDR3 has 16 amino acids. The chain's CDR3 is CASSPTGTLPGYEQYF. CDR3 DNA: TGTGCCAGTAGTCCTACCGGGACCCTTCCAGGTTACGAGCAGTACTTC.

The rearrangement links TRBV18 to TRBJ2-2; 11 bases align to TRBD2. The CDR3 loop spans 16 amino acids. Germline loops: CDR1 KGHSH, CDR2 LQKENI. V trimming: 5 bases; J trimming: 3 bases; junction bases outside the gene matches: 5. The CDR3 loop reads CASSGLAGGDTGELFF. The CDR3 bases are TGTGCCAGCTCAGGACTAGCGGGCGGTGACACCGGGGAGCTGTTTTTT.

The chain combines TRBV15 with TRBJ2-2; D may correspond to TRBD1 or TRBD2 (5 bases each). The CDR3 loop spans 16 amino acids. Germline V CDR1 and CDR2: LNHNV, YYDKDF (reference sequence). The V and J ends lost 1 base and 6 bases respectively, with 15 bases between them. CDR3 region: CATSRVSSRGAGELFF. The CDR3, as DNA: TGTGCCACCAGCAGAGTGTCTAGCCGGGGCGCCGGGGAGCTGTTTTTT.

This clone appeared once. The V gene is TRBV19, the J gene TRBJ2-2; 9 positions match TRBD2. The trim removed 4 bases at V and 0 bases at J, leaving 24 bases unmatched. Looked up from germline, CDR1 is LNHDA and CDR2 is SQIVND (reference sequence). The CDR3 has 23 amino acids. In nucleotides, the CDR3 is TGTGCCAGTAGTACCGGTCCAGAAGGGTTCAGCGGGAGGAGGACCCCGAACACCGGGGAGCTGTTTTTT. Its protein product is CASSTGPEGFSGRRTPNTGELFF.

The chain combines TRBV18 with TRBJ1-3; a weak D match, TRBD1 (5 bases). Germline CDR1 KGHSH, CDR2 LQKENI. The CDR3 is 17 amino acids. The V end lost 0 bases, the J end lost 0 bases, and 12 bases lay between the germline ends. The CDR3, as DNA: TGTGCCAGCTCACCACCCGGGGCCGAGAGCTCTGGAAACACCATATATTTT. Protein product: CASSPPGAESSGNTIYF.

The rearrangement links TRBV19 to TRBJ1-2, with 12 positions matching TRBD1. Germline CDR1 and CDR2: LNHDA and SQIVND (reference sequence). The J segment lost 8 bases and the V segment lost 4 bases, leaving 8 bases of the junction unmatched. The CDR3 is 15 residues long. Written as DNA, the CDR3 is TGTGCCAGTAGTACGTCGGGACAGGGGGCGAGGGGCTACACCTTC. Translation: CASSTSGQGARGYTF.

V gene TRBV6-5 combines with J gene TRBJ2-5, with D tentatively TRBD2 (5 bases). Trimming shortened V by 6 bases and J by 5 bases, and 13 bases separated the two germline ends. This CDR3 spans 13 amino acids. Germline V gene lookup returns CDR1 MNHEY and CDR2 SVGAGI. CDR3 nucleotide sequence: TGTGCCAGCAGCCCACCTCGGGGTGAGACCCAGTACTTC. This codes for CASSPPRGETQYF.

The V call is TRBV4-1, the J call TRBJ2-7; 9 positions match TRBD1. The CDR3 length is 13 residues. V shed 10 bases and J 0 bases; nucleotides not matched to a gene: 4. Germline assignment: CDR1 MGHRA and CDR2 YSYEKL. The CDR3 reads CATRDRDSYEQYF. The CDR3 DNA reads TGCGCCACCCGGGACAGGGACTCCTACGAGCAGTACTTC.

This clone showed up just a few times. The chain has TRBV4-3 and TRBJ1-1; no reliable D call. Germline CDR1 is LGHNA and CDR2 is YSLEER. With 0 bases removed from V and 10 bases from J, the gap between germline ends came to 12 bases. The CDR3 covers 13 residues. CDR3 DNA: TGCGCCAGCAGCCAAGATCCATACTCCGGAGCTTTCTTT. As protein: CASSQDPYSGAFF.

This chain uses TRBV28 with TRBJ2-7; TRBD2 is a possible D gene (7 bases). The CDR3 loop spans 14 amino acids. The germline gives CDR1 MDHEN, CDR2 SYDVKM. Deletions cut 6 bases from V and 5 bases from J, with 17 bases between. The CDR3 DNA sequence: TGTGCCAGCAGGGTCGGGGGGCAATCGGACGAGCAGTACTTC. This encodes CASRVGGQSDEQYF.

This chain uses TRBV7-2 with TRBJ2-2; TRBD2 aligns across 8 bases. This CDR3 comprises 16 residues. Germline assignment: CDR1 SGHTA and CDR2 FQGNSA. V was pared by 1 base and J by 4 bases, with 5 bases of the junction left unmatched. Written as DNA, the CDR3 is TGTGCCAGCAGCTTAGAAGCGGGAGAGGGCACCGGGGAGCTGTTTTTT. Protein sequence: CASSLEAGEGTGELFF.